This T cell receptor beta chain was recovered during a study of blood T cell repertoires in COVID-19. Original methodology: Amplification from reference gene primers served as the basis for estimated nucleated cell counts. Only in-frame clones appear in the TCRdb table, and some are missing; sequencing was by immunoSEQ multiplex PCR. For V, J and clone size, that table is used; D and trimming come from the DNA. The sample has approximately 170,000 clones; 70% to 90% are singletons. This TCR was sampled from a woman aged 70-85 years with acute or convalescent COVID-19. The sequenced material came from peripheral blood.

The CDR3 sequence is CASSEGQVGGYTF. In DNA, the CDR3 is TGTGCCAGCAGCGAGGGACAGGTCGGCGGCTACACCTTC. This chain connects TRBV5-6 to TRBJ1-2; 8 nucleotides line up with TRBD1. This CDR3 contains 13 residues. V was pared by 4 bases and J by 8 bases, with 7 bases of the junction left unmatched. Per germline, CDR1 SGHDT and CDR2 YYEEEE.